One T cell receptor (beta chain) is described in this entry. These data are taken from a study of shared clonotypes between healthy human individuals. Positively selected for CCR7, the CD45RO-negative cells used as naive CD8 cells excluded terminally differentiated effector memory CD45RA+ cells. Sequencing used immunoSEQ multiplex PCR; TCRdb keeps in-frame clones, though not all of them. The sample has around 610,000 clones; about 96% are singletons. Germline assignment: CDR1 MNHEY and CDR2 SMNVEV (reference sequence). The trim removed 5 bases at V and 2 bases at J, leaving 7 bases unmatched. This CDR3 comprises 15 residues.

The sequenced material came from naive CD8+ T cells sorted from blood. V is TRBV27 and J is TRBJ2-7, with 9 positions matching TRBD1. This TCR came from a woman aged 25 to 39 in good health. DNA of the CDR3: TGTGCCAGCAGTCCCGGACAGGGGCTGACCTACGAGCAGTACTTC. Protein product: CASSPGQGLTYEQYF.